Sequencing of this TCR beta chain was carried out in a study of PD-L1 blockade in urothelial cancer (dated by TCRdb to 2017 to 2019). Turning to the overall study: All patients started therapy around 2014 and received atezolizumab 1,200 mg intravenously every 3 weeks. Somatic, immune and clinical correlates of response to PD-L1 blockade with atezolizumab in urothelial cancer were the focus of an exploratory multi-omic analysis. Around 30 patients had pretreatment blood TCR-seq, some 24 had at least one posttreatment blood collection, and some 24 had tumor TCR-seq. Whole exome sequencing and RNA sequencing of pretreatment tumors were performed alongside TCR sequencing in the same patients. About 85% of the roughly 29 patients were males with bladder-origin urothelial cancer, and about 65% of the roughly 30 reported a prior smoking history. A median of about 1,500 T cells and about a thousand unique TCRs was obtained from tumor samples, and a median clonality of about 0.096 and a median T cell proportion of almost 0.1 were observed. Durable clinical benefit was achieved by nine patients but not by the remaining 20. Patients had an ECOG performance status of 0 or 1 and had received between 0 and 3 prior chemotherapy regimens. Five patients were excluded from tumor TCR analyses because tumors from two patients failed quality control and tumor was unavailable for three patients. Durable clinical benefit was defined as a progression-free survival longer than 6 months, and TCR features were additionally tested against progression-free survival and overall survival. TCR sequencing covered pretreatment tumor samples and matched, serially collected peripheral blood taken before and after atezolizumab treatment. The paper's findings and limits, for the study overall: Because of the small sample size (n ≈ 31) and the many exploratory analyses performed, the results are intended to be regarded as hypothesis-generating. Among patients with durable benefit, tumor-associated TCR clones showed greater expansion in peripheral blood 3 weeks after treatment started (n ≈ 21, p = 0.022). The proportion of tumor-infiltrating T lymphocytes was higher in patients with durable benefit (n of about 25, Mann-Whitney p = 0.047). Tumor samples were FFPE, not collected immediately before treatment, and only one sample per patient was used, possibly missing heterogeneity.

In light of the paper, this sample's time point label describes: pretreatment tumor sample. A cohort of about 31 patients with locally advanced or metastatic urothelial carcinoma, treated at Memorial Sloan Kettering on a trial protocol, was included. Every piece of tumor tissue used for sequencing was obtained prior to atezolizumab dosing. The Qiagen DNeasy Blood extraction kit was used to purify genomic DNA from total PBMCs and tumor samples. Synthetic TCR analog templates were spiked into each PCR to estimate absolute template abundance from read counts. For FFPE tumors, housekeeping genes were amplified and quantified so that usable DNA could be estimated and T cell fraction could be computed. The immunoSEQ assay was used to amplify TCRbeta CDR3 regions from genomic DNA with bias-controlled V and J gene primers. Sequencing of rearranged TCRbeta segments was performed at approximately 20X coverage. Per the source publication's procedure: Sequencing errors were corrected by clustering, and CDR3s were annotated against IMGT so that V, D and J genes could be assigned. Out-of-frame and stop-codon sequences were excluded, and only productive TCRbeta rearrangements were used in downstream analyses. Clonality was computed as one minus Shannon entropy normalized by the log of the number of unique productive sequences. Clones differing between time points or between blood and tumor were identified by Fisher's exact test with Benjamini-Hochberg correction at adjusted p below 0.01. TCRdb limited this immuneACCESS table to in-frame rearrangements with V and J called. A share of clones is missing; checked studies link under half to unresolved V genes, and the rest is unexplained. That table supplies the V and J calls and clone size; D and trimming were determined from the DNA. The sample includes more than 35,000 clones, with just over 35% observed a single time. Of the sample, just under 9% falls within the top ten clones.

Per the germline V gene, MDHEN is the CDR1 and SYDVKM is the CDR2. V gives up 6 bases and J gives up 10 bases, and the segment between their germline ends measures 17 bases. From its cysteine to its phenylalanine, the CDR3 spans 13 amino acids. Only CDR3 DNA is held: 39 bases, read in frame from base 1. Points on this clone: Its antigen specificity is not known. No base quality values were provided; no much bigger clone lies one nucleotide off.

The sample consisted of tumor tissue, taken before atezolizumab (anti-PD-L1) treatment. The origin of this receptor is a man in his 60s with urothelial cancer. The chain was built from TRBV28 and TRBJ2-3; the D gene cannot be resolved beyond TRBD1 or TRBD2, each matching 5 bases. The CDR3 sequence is CASSIRGAAAQYF. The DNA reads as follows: TGTGCCAGCAGCATCCGGGGCGCCGCGGCGCAGTATTTT.